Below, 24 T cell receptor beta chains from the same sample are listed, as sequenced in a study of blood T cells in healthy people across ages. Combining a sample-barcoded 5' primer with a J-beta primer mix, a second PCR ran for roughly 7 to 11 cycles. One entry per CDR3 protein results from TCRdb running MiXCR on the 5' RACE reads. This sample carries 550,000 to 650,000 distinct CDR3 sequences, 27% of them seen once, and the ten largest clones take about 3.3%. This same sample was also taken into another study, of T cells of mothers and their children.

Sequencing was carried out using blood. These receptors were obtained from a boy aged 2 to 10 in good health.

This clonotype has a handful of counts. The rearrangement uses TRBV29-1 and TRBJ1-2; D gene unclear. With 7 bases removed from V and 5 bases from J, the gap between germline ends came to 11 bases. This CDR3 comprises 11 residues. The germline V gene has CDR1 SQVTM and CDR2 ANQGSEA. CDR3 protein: CSAHNSYGYTF. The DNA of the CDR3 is TGCAGCGCCCATAATTCGTATGGCTACACCTTC. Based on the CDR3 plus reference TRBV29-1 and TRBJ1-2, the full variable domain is SAVISQKPSRDICQRGTSLTIQCQVDSQVTMMFWYRQQPGQSLTLIATANQGSEATYESGFVIDKFPISRPNLTFSTLTVSNMSPEDSSIYLCSAHNSYGYTFGSGTRLTVV.

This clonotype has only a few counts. CDR3 residues: CASSDRDRLSYEQYF. The DNA of the CDR3 is TGTGCCAGCAGCGACCGGGACAGGCTCTCCTACGAGCAGTACTTC. V usage is TRBV5-4 and J usage is TRBJ2-5, with 8 bases lining up with TRBD1. The DNA end lines up better with TRBJ2-7; the J call may be wrong. CDR3 length: 15 residues. Germline V CDR1 and CDR2: SGHNT, YYREEE (reference sequence).

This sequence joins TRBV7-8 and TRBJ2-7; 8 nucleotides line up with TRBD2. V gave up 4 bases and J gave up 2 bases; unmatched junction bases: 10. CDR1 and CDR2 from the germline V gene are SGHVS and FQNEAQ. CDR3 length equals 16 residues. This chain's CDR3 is CASSSSPGTRAYEQYF. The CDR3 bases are TGTGCCAGCAGCTCGTCCCCCGGGACTAGAGCCTACGAGCAGTACTTC.

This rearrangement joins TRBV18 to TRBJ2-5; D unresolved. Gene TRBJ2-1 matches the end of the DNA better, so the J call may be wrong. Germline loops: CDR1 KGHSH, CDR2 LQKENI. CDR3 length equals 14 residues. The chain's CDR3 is CASSPTLTPGEQFF. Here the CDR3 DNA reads TGTGCCAGCTCACCGACTCTGACGCCCGGTGAGCAGTTCTTC.

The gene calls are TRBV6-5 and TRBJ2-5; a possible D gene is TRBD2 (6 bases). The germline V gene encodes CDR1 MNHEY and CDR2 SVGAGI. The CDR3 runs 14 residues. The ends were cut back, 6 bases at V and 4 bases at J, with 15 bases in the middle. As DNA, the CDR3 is TGTGCCAGCAGCCCCGGGGGACGAGGAGAGACCCAGTACTTC. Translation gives CASSPGGRGETQYF.

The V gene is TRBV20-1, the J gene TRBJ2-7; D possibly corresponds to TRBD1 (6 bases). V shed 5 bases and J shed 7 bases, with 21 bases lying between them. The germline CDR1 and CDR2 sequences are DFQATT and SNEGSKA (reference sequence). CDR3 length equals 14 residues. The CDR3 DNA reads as TGCAGTGCTGCGGACAGACATAATAACGGGGAGCAGTACTTC. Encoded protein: CSAADRHNNGEQYF.

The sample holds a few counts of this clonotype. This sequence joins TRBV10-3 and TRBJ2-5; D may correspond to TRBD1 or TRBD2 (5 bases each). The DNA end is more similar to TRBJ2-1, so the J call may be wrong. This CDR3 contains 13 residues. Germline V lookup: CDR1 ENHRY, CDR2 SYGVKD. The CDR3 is CATRGAFYNEQFF. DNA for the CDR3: TGTGCCACTCGAGGGGCTTTCTACAATGAGCAGTTCTTC.

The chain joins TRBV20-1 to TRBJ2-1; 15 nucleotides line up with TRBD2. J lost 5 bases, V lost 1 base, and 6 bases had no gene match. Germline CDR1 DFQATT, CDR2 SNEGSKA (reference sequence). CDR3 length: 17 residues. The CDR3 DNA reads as TGCAGTGCTAGAGGTCCCGGGACTAGCGGGGGGAACAATGAGCAGTTCTTC. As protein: CSARGPGTSGGNNEQFF.

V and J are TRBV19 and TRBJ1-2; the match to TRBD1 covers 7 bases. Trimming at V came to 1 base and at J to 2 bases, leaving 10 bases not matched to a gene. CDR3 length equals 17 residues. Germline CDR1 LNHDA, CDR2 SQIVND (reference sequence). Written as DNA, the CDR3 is TGTGCCAGTAGTATAGGCACCCGCGGGGGACAGAACTATGGCTACACCTTC. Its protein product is CASSIGTRGGQNYGYTF. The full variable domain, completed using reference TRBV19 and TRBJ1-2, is DGGITQSPKYLFRKEGQNVTLSCEQNLNHDAMYWYRQDPGQGLRLIYYSQIVNDFQKGDIAEGYSVSREKKESFPLTVTSAQKNPTAFYLCASSIGTRGGQNYGYTFGSGTRLTVV.

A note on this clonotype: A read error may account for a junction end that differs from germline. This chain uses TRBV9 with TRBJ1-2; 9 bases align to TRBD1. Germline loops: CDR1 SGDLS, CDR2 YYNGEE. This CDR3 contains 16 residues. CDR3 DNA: TGTGCCTGCAGCGTAGGACAGGGGTGGGCCAACTATGGCTACACCTTC. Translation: CACSVGQGWANYGYTF.

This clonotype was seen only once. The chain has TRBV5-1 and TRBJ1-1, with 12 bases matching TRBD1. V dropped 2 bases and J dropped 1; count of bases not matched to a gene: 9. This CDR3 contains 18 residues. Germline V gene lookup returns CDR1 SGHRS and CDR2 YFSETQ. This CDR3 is CASSFSRGQGASNTEAFF. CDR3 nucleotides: TGCGCCAGCAGCTTTTCCCGGGGACAGGGGGCCTCGAACACTGAAGCTTTCTTT.

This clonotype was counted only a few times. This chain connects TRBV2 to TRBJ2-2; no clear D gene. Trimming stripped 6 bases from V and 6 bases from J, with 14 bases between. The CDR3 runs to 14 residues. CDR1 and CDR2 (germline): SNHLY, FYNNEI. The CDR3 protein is CASSAGWEAGELFF. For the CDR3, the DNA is TGTGCCAGCAGCGCCGGTTGGGAAGCCGGGGAGCTGTTTTTT.

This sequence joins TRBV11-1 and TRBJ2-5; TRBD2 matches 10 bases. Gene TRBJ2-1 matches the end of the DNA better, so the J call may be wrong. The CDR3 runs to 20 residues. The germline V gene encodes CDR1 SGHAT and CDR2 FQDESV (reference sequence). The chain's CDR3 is CASSLAWVAGGPPLNNEQFF. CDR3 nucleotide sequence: TGTGCCAGCAGCTTAGCGTGGGTAGCGGGGGGTCCTCCCCTCAACAATGAGCAGTTCTTC.

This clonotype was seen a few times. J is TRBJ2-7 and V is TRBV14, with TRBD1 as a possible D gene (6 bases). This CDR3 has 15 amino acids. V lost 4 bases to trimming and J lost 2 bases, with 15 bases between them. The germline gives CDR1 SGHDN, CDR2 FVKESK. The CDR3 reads CASSPARTAAYEQYF. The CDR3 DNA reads TGTGCCAGCAGCCCAGCCAGGACAGCCGCCTACGAGCAGTACTTC.

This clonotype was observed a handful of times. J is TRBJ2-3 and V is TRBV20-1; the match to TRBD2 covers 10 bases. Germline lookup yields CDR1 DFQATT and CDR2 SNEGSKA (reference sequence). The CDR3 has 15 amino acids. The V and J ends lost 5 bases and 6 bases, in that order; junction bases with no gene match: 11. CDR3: CSARELAGILDTQYF. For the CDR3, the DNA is TGCAGTGCTCGGGAACTAGCGGGGATTCTCGATACGCAGTATTTT.

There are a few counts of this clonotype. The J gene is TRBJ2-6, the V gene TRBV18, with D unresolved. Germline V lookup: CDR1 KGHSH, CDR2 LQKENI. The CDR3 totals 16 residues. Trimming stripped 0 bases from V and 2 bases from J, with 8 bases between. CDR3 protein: CASSPPTGTGANVLTF. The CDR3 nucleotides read TGTGCCAGCTCACCACCGACGGGCACTGGGGCCAACGTCCTGACTTTC. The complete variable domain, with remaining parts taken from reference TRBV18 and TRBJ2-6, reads NAGVMQNPRHLVRRRGQEARLRCSPMKGHSHVYWYRQLPEEGLKFMVYLQKENIIDESGMPKERFSAEFPKEGPSILRIQQVVRGDSAAYFCASSPPTGTGANVLTFGAGSRLTVL.

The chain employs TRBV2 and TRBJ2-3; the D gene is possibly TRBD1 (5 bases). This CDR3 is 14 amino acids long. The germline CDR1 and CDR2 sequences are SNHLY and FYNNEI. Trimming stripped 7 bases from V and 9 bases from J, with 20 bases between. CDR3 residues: CASTQVQGTRTQYF. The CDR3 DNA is TGTGCCAGCACCCAAGTCCAGGGAACGAGGACGCAGTATTTT.

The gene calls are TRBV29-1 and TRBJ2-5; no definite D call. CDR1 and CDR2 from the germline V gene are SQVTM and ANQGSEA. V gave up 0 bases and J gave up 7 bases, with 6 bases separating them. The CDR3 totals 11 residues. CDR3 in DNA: TGCAGCGTTGAAGATTTCGGGACCCAGTACTTC. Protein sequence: CSVEDFGTQYF.

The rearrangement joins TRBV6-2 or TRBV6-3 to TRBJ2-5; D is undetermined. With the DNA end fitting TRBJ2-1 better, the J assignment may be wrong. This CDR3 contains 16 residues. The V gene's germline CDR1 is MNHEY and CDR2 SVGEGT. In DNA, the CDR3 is TGTGCCAGCAGTTACGGCACAGCCCCTCATCAGGATGAGCAGTTCTTC. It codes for CASSYGTAPHQDEQFF.

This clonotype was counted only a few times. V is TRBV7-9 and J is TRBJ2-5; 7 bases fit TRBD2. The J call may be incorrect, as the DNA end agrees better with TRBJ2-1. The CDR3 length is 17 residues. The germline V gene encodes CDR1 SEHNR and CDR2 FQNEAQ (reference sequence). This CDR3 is CASSLGALAERDNEQFF. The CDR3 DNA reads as TGTGCCAGCAGCTTAGGGGCCCTAGCGGAAAGGGACAATGAGCAGTTCTTC.

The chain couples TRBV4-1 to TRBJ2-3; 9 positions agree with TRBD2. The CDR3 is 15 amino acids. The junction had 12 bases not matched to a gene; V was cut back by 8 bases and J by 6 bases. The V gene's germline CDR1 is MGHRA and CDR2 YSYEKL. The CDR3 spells CASSLGREGSDTQYF. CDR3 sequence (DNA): TGCGCCAGCTCCCTGGGGCGGGAGGGGTCCGATACGCAGTATTTT.

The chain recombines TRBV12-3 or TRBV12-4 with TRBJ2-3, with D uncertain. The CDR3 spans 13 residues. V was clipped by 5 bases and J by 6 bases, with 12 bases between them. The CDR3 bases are TGTGCCAGCAGTCCCTCTTGGTCCGATACGCAGTATTTT. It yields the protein CASSPSWSDTQYF.

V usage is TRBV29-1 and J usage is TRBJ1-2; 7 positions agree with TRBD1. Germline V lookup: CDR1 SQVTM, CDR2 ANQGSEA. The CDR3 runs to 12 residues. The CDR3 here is CTLKDRYYGYTF. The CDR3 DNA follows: TGCACCCTGAAGGACAGGTACTATGGCTACACCTTC. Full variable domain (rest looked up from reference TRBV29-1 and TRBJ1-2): SAVISQKPSRDICQRGTSLTIQCQVDSQVTMMFWYRQQPGQSLTLIATANQGSEATYESGFVIDKFPISRPNLTFSTLTVSNMSPEDSSIYLCTLKDRYYGYTFGSGTRLTVV.

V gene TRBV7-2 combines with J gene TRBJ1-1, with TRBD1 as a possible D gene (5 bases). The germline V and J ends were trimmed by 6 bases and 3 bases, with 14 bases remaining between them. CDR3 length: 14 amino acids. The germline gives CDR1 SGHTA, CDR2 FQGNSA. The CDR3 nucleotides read TGTGCCAGCAGAACTGTAGGGGTTCACACTGAAGCTTTCTTT. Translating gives CASRTVGVHTEAFF.